The rows below give T cell receptor beta chains drawn from one sample of a study of blood T cell repertoires in COVID-19. Measured with immunoSEQ multiplex PCR; TCRdb has only the in-frame clones, and not every one. This sample has about 170,000 clones, with roughly 85% found just once. Sequencing input: PBMCs or T cells enriched from blood (not recorded which). The receptors derive from a woman between 65 and 79 years old in a cohort exposed to, infected with or recovered from COVID-19 (not recorded which). Both conserved end residues are part of each CDR3. A D gene is named only where the DNA matches it firmly. Clone size, where shown, is once, few, many, or a class for clones that have expanded.

TRBJ1-2,NA,TRBV7-9,NA,CASSFDRNYGYTF,TGTGCCAGCAGCTTTGACAGAAACTATGGCTACACCTTC
TRBJ2-1,few,TRBV10-3,TRBD2,CAIRGTSGRGGGEQFF,TGTGCCATCAGGGGGACTAGCGGGAGAGGAGGGGGTGAGCAGTTCTTC
TRBJ1-5,NA,TRBV15,NA,CATSRDPGGNQPQHF,TGTGCCACCAGCAGAGATCCAGGGGGCAATCAGCCCCAGCATTTT
TRBJ1-1,NA,TRBV15,NA,CATSRVKGLTEAFF,TGTGCCACCAGCAGAGTTAAGGGGCTAACTGAAGCTTTCTTT
TRBJ2-5,few,TRBV27,NA,CASSRRGQETQYF,TGTGCCAGCAGTCGGCGGGGCCAAGAGACCCAGTACTTC
TRBJ1-2,NA,TRBV19,NA,CASCSPSAGDYGYTF,TGTGCCAGTTGTTCCCCCTCGGCAGGGGACTATGGCTACACCTTC
TRBJ1-3,NA,TRBV7-6,NA,CASSLLGQGPGGNTIYF,TGTGCCAGCAGCCTCCTGGGCCAGGGGCCGGGAGGAAACACCATATATTTT
TRBJ1-1,NA,TRBV15,NA,CATSRGGGITEAFF,TGTGCCACCAGCAGAGGGGGGGGGATCACTGAAGCTTTCTTT
TRBJ2-5,NA,TRBV24-1,NA,CATSDPTDAGETQYF,TGTGCCACCAGTGACCCGACAGACGCCGGCGAGACCCAGTACTTC
TRBJ2-5,NA,TRBV29-1,NA,CSVTPGVGQETQYF,TGCAGCGTCACCCCAGGGGTCGGGCAAGAGACCCAGTACTTC
TRBJ2-7,NA,TRBV7-2,TRBD2,CASSLAPGTSVYEQYF,TGTGCCAGCAGCTTAGCGCCCGGGACTAGCGTCTACGAGCAGTACTTC
TRBJ2-7,NA,TRBV6-5,TRBD1,CASSYSGTGYGQYF,TGTGCCAGCAGTTACTCAGGGACAGGGTACGGTCAGTACTTC
TRBJ1-2,NA,TRBV9,TRBD1,CASSVGTGDRNYGYTF,TGTGCCAGCAGCGTTGGGACAGGGGACCGGAACTATGGCTACACCTTC
TRBJ2-4,NA,TRBV18,NA,CASSPPRAAEAKNIQYF,TGTGCCAGCTCACCACCGAGGGCAGCGGAGGCCAAAAACATTCAGTACTTC
TRBJ2-1,NA,TRBV7-6,TRBD2,CASSLGLAGEGEQFF,TGTGCCAGCAGCTTAGGACTAGCGGGAGAGGGGGAGCAGTTCTTC
TRBJ2-7,NA,TRBV14,NA,CASSRTNYEQYF,TGTGCCAGCAGCCGTACTAACTACGAGCAGTACTTC
TRBJ2-2,NA,TRBV29-1,NA,CSGWGGGELFF,TGCAGCGGATGGGGAGGCGGGGAGCTGTTTTTT
TRBJ1-1,NA,TRBV5-1,NA,CASSLGRVNTEAFF,TGCGCCAGCAGCTTGGGTCGGGTTAACACTGAAGCTTTCTTT
TRBJ2-1,NA,TRBV10-3,TRBD2,CAISDGTSAQISYNEQFF,TGTGCCATCAGTGACGGGACTAGCGCACAAATCTCCTACAATGAGCAGTTCTTC
TRBJ1-2,few,TRBV19,NA,CASSFRGNYGYTF,TGTGCCAGTAGTTTTCGGGGGAACTATGGCTACACCTTC
TRBJ2-7,NA,TRBV13,TRBD1,CASSRTGDTYEQYF,TGTGCCAGCAGCCGAACAGGGGATACCTACGAGCAGTACTTC
TRBJ2-2,NA,TRBV3-1/TRBV3-2,TRBD1,CASSFAYPGQGKATGELFF,TGTGCCAGCAGCTTTGCTTATCCGGGACAGGGGAAGGCGACCGGGGAGCTGTTTTTT
TRBJ2-5,NA,TRBV19,TRBD2,CASSLIAGTYQETQYF,TGTGCCAGTAGTCTGATAGCGGGGACGTACCAAGAGACCCAGTACTTC
TRBJ2-1,NA,TRBV7-8,NA,CASSPRLVSEQFF,TGTGCCAGCAGCCCCCGACTAGTCAGTGAGCAGTTCTTC
TRBJ2-1,NA,TRBV9,NA,CASSVAGGTYNEQFF,TGTGCCAGCAGCGTAGCTGGCGGGACCTACAATGAGCAGTTCTTC
TRBJ1-5,NA,TRBV4-1,TRBD1,CASSLTGSNNQPQHF,TGCGCCAGCAGCCTGACAGGGTCGAACAATCAGCCCCAGCATTTT
TRBJ2-7,NA,TRBV12-3/TRBV12-4,NA,CASSPDGHYEQYF,TGTGCCAGCAGCCCGGACGGACACTACGAGCAGTACTTC
TRBJ1-5,NA,TRBV19,NA,CASSIMGRGDDQPQHF,TGTGCCAGTAGTATAATGGGGAGGGGAGACGATCAGCCCCAGCATTTT
TRBJ2-5,NA,TRBV27,NA,CASSLGAQETQYF,TGTGCCAGCAGTTTAGGAGCCCAAGAGACCCAGTACTTC
TRBJ1-2,few,TRBV12-3/TRBV12-4,NA,CASRGSYNYGYTF,TGTGCCAGCAGAGGGAGCTATAACTATGGCTACACCTTC
TRBJ2-1,NA,TRBV5-1,NA,CASSLSGRLNNEQFF,TGCGCCAGCAGCTTGAGTGGCAGACTCAACAATGAGCAGTTCTTC
TRBJ1-6,NA,TRBV15,TRBD1,CATSRDRNRDSGSPLHF,TGTGCCACCAGCAGAGATCGAAACCGGGACAGTGGTTCACCCCTCCACTTT
TRBJ2-4,NA,TRBV18,NA,CASSPAIAKNIQYF,TGTGCCAGCTCACCAGCTATAGCCAAAAACATTCAGTACTTC
TRBJ2-7,NA,TRBV28,NA,CASSLQGREQYF,TGTGCCAGCAGTCTACAGGGCCGCGAGCAGTACTTC
TRBJ1-2,NA,TRBV28,TRBD1,CASSSPGGTNYGYTF,TGTGCCAGCAGTTCCCCAGGGGGCACCAACTATGGCTACACCTTC
TRBJ1-2,NA,TRBV6-5,NA,CASSRTQGANYGYTF,TGTGCCAGCAGTCGGACCCAAGGGGCTAACTATGGCTACACCTTC
TRBJ1-1,NA,TRBV29-1,NA,CSVSAGDGRRNTEAFF,TGCAGCGTTAGCGCAGGGGACGGGCGGAGGAACACTGAAGCTTTCTTT
TRBJ1-2,NA,TRBV6-1,TRBD1,CASWDRSNYGYTF,TGTGCCAGCTGGGACAGATCTAACTATGGCTACACCTTC
TRBJ1-5,NA,TRBV28,NA,CASGDQPQHF,TGTGCCAGCGGAGATCAGCCCCAGCATTTT
TRBJ1-5,NA,TRBV3-1/TRBV3-2,NA,CASSQGGPNLNQPQHF,TGTGCCAGCAGCCAAGGTGGGCCCAACCTCAATCAGCCCCAGCATTTT
TRBJ2-7,NA,TRBV6-2/TRBV6-3,NA,CASSYQHPDDTYSYEQYF,TGTGCCAGCAGTTATCAACACCCAGATGACACATACTCCTACGAGCAGTACTTC
TRBJ2-7,NA,TRBV6-6,NA,CASSYVQRTYEQYF,TGTGCCAGCAGTTACGTGCAGAGGACCTACGAGCAGTACTTC
TRBJ2-7,NA,TRBV5-1,TRBD2,CASSLDTSGGVEQYF,TGCGCCAGCAGCTTGGATACTAGCGGGGGCGTCGAGCAGTACTTC
TRBJ2-5,few,TRBV10-3,TRBD1,CAISRTGGQETQYF,TGTGCCATCAGTCGGACAGGGGGCCAAGAGACCCAGTACTTC
TRBJ1-2,NA,TRBV28,TRBD1,CASSLSNRGGGYTF,TGTGCCAGCAGTTTGTCAAACAGGGGAGGCGGCTACACCTTC
TRBJ1-4,few,TRBV28,NA,CASSPLVQGEKLFF,TGTGCCAGCAGTCCCCTCGTGCAGGGCGAAAAACTGTTTTTT
TRBJ1-2,NA,TRBV6-6,TRBD1,CASSYSGQEDGYTF,TGTGCCAGCAGTTACTCTGGACAGGAGGATGGCTACACCTTC
TRBJ2-1,few,TRBV7-9,TRBD2,CASSPSGSPYNEQFF,TGTGCCAGCAGCCCTAGCGGGTCCCCCTACAATGAGCAGTTCTTC
TRBJ2-1,NA,TRBV6-5,NA,CATMEWGDGGREQFF,TGTGCCACCATGGAGTGGGGCGACGGCGGACGGGAGCAGTTCTTC
TRBJ2-7,NA,TRBV27,TRBD2,CASSLRLAGGLRTYEQYF,TGTGCCAGCAGTTTACGACTAGCGGGAGGCCTTAGGACCTACGAGCAGTACTTC
TRBJ2-7,few,TRBV4-2,TRBD1,CASSPDRGYEQYF,TGTGCCAGCAGCCCGGACAGGGGCTACGAGCAGTACTTC
TRBJ1-5,NA,TRBV7-2,TRBD1,CASSRDSRYQPQHF,TGTGCCAGCAGCCGGGACAGCCGTTATCAGCCCCAGCATTTT
TRBJ1-2,NA,TRBV7-8,NA,CASSPRRGGNYGYTF,TGTGCCAGCAGCCCGAGGCGGGGGGGCAACTATGGCTACACCTTC
TRBJ1-6,NA,TRBV5-1,NA,CASSLAGGRLLFNSPLHF,TGCGCCAGCAGCTTGGCCGGGGGGCGCCTTTTATTTAATTCACCCCTCCACTTT
TRBJ1-5,few,TRBV9,NA,CASSRGSNQPQHF,TGTGCCAGCAGCCGGGGTAGCAATCAGCCCCAGCATTTT